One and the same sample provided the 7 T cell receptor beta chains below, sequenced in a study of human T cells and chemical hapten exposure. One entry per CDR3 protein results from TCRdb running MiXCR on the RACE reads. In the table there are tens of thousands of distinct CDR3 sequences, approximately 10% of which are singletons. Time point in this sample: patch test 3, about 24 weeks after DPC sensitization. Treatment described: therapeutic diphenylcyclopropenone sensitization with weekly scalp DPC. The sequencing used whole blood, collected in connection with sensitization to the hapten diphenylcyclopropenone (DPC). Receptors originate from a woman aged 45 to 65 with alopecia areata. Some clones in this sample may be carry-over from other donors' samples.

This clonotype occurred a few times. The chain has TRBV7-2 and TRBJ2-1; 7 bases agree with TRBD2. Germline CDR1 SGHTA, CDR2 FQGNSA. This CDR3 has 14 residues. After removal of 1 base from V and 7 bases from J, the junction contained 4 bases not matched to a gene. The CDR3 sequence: CASSLGRLANEQFF. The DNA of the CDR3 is TGTGCCAGCAGCTTAGGAAGACTAGCTAATGAGCAGTTCTTC.

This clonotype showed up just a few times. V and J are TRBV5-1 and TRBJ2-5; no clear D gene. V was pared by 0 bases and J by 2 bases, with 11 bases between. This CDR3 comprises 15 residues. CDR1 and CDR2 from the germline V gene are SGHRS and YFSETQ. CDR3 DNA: TGCGCCAGCAGCTTGGAGTTGGGCAGTCAAGAGACCCAGTACTTC. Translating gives CASSLELGSQETQYF.

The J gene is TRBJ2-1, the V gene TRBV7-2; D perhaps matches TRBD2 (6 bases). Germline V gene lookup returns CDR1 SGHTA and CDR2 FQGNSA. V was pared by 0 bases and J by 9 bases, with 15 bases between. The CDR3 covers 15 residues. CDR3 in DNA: TGTGCCAGCAGCTTAGCGCGGGCTAGCGCCGGTGAGCAGTTCTTC. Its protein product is CASSLARASAGEQFF.

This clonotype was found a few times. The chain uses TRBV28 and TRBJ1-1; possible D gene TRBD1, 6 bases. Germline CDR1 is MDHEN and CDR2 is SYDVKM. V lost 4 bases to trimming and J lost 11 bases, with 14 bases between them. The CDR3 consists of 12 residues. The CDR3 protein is CASSSNRVGAFF. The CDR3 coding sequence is TGTGCCAGCAGTTCGAACAGGGTTGGCGCTTTCTTT.

The CDR3, as DNA: TGTGCCAGCAGTTTATTACTAGCGGGAGGGCTTGGGGAGACCCAGTACTTC. This encodes CASSLLLAGGLGETQYF. The rearrangement links TRBV28 to TRBJ2-5; 13 bases map to TRBD2. CDR3 size: 17 residues. V lost 1 base to trimming and J lost 5 bases; unmatched junction nucleotides: 7. Germline V gene lookup returns CDR1 MDHEN and CDR2 SYDVKM.

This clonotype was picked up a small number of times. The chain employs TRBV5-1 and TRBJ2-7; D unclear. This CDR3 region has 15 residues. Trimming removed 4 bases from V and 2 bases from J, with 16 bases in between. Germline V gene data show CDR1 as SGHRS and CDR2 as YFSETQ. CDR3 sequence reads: CASSPGWAEAYEQYF. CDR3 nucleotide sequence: TGCGCCAGCAGCCCGGGCTGGGCAGAAGCCTACGAGCAGTACTTC.

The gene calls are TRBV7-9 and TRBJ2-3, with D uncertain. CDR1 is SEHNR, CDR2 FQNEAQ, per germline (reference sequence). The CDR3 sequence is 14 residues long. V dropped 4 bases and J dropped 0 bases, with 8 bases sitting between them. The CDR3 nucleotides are TGTGCCAGCAGCTCTCTTATTAGCACAGATACGCAGTATTTT. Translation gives CASSSLISTDTQYF.